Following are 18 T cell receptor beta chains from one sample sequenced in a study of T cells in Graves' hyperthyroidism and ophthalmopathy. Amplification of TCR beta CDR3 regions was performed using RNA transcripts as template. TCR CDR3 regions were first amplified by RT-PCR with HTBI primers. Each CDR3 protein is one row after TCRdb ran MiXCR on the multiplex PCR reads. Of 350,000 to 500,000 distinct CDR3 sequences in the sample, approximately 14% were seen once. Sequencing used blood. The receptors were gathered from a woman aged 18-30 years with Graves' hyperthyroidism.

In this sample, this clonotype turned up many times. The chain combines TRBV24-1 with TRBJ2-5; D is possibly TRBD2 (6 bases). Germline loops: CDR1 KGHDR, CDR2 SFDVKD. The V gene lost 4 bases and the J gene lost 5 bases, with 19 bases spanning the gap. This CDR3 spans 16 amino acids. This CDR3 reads CATSDPKRAGGETQYF. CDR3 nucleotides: TGTGCCACCAGTGACCCCAAGCGGGCCGGGGGTGAGACCCAGTACTTC.

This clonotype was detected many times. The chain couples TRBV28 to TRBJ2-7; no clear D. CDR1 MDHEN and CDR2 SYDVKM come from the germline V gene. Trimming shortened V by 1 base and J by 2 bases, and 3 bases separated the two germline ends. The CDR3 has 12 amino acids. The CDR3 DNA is TGTGCCAGCAGTTTATTCCCCTACGAGCAGTACTTC. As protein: CASSLFPYEQYF.

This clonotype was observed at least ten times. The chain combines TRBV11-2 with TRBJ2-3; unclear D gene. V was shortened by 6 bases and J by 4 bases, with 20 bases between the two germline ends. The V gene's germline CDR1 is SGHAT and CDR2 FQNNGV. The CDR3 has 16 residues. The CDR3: CASRGLTSPVADTQYF. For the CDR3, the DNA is TGTGCCAGCAGGGGTCTTACGTCTCCGGTAGCAGATACGCAGTATTTT.

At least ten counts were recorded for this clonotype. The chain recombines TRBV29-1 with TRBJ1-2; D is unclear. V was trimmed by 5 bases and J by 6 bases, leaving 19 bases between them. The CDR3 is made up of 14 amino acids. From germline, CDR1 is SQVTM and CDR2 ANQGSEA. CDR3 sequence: CSVKKSVSEDGYTF. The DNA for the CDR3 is TGCAGCGTTAAGAAAAGCGTGTCGGAGGATGGCTACACCTTC.

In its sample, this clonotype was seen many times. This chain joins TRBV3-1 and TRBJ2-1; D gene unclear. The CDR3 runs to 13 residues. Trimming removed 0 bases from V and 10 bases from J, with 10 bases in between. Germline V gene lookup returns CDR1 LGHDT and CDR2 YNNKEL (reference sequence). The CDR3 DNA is TGTGCCAGCAGCCAAGATCCCCAGCCGGAGCAGTTCTTC. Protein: CASSQDPQPEQFF.

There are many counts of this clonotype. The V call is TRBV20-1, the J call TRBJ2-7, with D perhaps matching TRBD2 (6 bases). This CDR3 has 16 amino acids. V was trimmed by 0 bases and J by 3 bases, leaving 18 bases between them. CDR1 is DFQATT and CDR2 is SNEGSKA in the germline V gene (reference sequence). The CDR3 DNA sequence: TGCAGTGCTAGAGATCTAGTGGGAGGTAGCGGCTACGAGCAGTACTTC. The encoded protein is CSARDLVGGSGYEQYF.

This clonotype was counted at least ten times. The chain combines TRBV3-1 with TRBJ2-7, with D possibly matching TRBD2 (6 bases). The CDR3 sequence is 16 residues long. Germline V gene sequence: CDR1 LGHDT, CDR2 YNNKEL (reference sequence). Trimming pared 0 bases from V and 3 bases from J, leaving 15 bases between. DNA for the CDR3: TGTGCCAGCAGCCAAGATAACGGGAGAGAGAGCTACGAGCAGTACTTC. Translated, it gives CASSQDNGRESYEQYF.

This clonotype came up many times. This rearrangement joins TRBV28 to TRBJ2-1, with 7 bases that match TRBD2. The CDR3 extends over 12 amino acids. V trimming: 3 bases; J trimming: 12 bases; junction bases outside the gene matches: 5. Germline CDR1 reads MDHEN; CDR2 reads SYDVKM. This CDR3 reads CASSLKRTRQFF. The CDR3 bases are TGTGCCAGCAGTTTGAAGCGGACTAGGCAGTTCTTC.

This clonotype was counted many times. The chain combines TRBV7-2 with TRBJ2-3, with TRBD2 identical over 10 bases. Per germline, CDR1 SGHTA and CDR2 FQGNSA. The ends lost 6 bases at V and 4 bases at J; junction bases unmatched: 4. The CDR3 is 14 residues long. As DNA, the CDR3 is TGTGCCAGCAGTCCTAGCGGGAGAGCAGATACGCAGTATTTT. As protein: CASSPSGRADTQYF. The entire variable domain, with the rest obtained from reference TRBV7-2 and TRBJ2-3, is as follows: GAGVSQSPSNKVTEKGKDVELRCDPISGHTALYWYRQSLGQGLEFLIYFQGNSAPDKSGLPSDRFSAERTGGSVSTLTIQRTQQEDSAVYLCASSPSGRADTQYFGPGTRLTVL.

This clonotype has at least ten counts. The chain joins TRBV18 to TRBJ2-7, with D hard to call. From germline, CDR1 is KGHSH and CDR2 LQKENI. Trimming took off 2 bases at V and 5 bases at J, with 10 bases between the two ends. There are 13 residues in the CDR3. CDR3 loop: CASSPIFTDEQYF. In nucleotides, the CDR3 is TGTGCCAGCTCACCAATTTTTACCGACGAGCAGTACTTC.

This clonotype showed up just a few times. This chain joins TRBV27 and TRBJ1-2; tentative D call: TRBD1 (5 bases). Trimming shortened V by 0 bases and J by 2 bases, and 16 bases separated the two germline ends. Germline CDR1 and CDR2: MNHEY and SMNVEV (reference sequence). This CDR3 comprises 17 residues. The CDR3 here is CASSLSVGTGNNYGYTF. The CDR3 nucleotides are TGTGCCAGCAGTTTATCCGTGGGGACCGGGAACAACTATGGCTACACCTTC.

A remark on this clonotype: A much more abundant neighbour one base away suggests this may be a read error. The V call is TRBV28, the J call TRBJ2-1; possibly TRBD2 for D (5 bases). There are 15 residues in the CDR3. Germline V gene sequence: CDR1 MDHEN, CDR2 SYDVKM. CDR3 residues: CASSQRTRSYNDQFF. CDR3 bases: TGTGCCAGCAGCCAGCGGACCCGCTCCTACAATGATCAGTTCTTC.

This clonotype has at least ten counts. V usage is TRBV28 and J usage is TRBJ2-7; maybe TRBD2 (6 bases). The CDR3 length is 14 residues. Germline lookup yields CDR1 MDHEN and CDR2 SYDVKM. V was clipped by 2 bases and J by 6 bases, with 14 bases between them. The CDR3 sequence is CASSLGALGGEQYF. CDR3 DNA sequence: TGTGCCAGCAGTTTAGGCGCCCTGGGGGGCGAGCAGTACTTC.

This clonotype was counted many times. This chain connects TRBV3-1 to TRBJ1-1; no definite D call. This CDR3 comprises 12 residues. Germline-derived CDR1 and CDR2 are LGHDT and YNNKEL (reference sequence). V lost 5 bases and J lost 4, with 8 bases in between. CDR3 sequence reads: CASSRGGTEAFF. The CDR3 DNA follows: TGTGCCAGCAGCAGAGGTGGCACTGAAGCTTTCTTT.

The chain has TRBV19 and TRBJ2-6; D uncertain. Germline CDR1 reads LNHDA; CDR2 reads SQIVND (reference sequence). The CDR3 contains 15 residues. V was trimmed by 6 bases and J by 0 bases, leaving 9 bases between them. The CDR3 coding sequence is TGTGCCAGTAGGGGAATCGGCTCTGGGGCCAACGTCCTGACTTTC. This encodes CASRGIGSGANVLTF.

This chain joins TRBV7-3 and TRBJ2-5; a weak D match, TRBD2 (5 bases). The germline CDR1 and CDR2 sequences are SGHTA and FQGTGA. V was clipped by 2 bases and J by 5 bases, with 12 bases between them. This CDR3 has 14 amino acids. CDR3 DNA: TGTGCCAGCAGCTTATTGGAGGCGAGTGAGACCCAGTACTTC. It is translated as CASSLLEASETQYF.

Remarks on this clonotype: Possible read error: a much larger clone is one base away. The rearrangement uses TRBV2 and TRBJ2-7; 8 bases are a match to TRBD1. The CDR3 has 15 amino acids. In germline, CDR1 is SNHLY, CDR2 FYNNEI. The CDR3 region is CAGSPRQGSSYEQYF. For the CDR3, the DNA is TGTGCCGGCAGCCCCCGACAGGGGAGCTCCTACGAGCAGTACTTC.

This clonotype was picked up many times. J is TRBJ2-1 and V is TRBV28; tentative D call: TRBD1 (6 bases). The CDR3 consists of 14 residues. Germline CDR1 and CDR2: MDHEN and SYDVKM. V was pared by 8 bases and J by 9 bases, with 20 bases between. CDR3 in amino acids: CASGPPGAAGEQFF. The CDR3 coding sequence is TGTGCCAGCGGGCCCCCAGGGGCCGCGGGTGAGCAGTTCTTC. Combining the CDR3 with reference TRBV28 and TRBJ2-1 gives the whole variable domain DVKVTQSSRYLVKRTGEKVFLECVQDMDHENMFWYRQDPGLGLRLIYFSYDVKMKEKGDIPEGYSVSREKKERFSLILESASTNQTSMYLCASGPPGAAGEQFFGPGTRLTVL.